A single sample is the source of the 10 T cell receptor beta chains below, sequenced in a study of Ad26.COV2.S vaccination and SARS-CoV-2 variants. The data were produced by immunoSEQ multiplex PCR, yet TCRdb's version contains in-frame clones alone and is incomplete. This sample has about 480,000 clones, with 70% to 90% found just once. Treatment specified: some 20 received Ad26.COV2.S at low or high dose, single or two shots; roughly 5 received placebo; per-sample allocation not given. After the first vaccine or placebo injection, samples were drawn on day 63. Sequenced here: peripheral blood, sampled in a trial of Ad26.COV2.S vaccine versus placebo. These receptors came from a person aged 18-65 years who received the Ad26.COV2.S COVID-19 vaccine or a placebo.

The J gene is TRBJ2-3, the V gene TRBV6-5; maybe TRBD2 (6 bases). The CDR3 length is 16 residues. Trimming took 2 bases from V and 0 from J, leaving 12 bases between them. Germline CDR1 and CDR2: MNHEY and SVGAGI. The CDR3 bases are TGTGCCAGCAGTTACGGGCTAGCGCTAAGCACAGATACGCAGTATTTT. Its protein product is CASSYGLALSTDTQYF.

The chain links TRBV4-2 to TRBJ2-2, with 9 bases aligning to TRBD2. Germline CDR1 and CDR2: LGHNA and YNFKEQ. The CDR3 sequence is 17 residues long. J lost 3 bases, V lost 0 bases, and 5 bases had no gene match. The CDR3 here is CASSQEGGRADTGELFF. The CDR3 DNA reads TGTGCCAGCAGCCAAGAAGGCGGGAGGGCCGACACCGGGGAGCTGTTTTTT.

The J gene is TRBJ2-5, the V gene TRBV5-1; tentative D call: TRBD2 (5 bases). V lost 4 bases and J 1 base, leaving 11 bases between the germline ends. In germline, CDR1 is SGHRS, CDR2 YFSETQ. This CDR3 is built from 14 residues. CDR3 residues: CASSIQRPQETQYF. DNA of the CDR3: TGCGCCAGCAGCATACAGCGGCCCCAAGAGACCCAGTACTTC.

J is TRBJ2-2 and V is TRBV24-1, with D uncertain. CDR3 length: 12 amino acids. The germline V and J ends were trimmed by 5 bases and 4 bases, with 4 bases remaining between them. CDR1 KGHDR and CDR2 SFDVKD come from the germline V gene. The CDR3 here is CATSATTGELFF. In DNA, the CDR3 is TGTGCCACCAGTGCAACCACCGGGGAGCTGTTTTTT.

The J gene is TRBJ2-3, the V gene TRBV4-2; TRBD2 agrees at 9 bases. The V gene end was trimmed by 1 base and the J gene end by 0 bases; junction bases not matched to a gene: 11. The CDR3 runs to 19 residues. Germline V gene sequence: CDR1 LGHNA, CDR2 YNFKEQ. The CDR3 DNA follows: TGTGCCAGCAGCCAAGTGGGACCTAGCGGGATCAGTAGCACAGATACGCAGTATTTT. Its translation is CASSQVGPSGISSTDTQYF.

In nucleotides, the CDR3 is TGTGCCAGCACCACCGGTTCGAACGAGCAGTACTTC. It yields the protein CASTTGSNEQYF. The chain links TRBV12-3 or TRBV12-4 to TRBJ2-7, with D hard to call. V gave up 7 bases and J gave up 5 bases, with 12 bases separating them. This CDR3 is 12 amino acids long.

The chain employs TRBV27 and TRBJ1-1; D unresolved. The CDR3 is made up of 16 amino acids. V gave up 6 bases and J gave up 4 bases, with 21 bases separating them. Per germline, CDR1 MNHEY and CDR2 SMNVEV (reference sequence). DNA of the CDR3: TGTGCCAGCAGGGCCCGTTTAGGGCTTTCGGGCACTGAAGCTTTCTTT. Translated, it gives CASRARLGLSGTEAFF.

The chain uses TRBV7-2 and TRBJ2-7; D unclear. The ends were cut back, 2 bases at V and 5 bases at J, with 13 bases in the middle. The CDR3 sequence is 14 residues long. Germline V CDR1 and CDR2: SGHTA, FQGNSA. CDR3 loop: CASSLMARGDEQYF. The CDR3 DNA is TGTGCCAGCAGCTTAATGGCCCGAGGCGACGAGCAGTACTTC.

This chain connects TRBV20-1 to TRBJ1-2, with no clear D. V was cut by 3 bases and J by 1 base, with 9 bases left in between. The germline V gene encodes CDR1 DFQATT and CDR2 SNEGSKA (reference sequence). This CDR3 has 13 amino acids. CDR3: CSASSHRNYGYTF. For the CDR3, the DNA is TGCAGTGCTAGTTCACACCGTAACTATGGCTACACCTTC.

The chain combines TRBV19 with TRBJ2-1, with D possibly matching TRBD2 (7 bases). The CDR3 covers 14 residues. Germline V gives CDR1 LNHDA, CDR2 SQIVND (reference sequence). V lost 5 bases, J lost 7 bases, and 15 bases lay in between. Here the CDR3 reads CASSAGALGNEQFF. DNA of the CDR3: TGTGCCAGTAGTGCGGGGGCCTTGGGGAATGAGCAGTTCTTC.